What follows are 26 T cell receptor beta chains derived from one specimen sequenced in a study of T cell repertoires in cytomegalovirus infection. TCRdb redid the calling of the reads with MiXCR, one entry per CDR3 protein. The sample comprises approximately 290,000 distinct CDR3 sequences, more than 20% of which are singletons, and approximately 15% rests with the top ten. The sample was PBMCs. All receptors derive from a human donor in good health (CMV status not recorded). Some clones in this sample may be carry-over from other donors' samples.

The table lists this clonotype with many counts. The V gene is TRBV20-1, the J gene TRBJ2-7; the D gene is possibly TRBD1 (6 bases). This CDR3 is built from 12 residues. Between the trimmed V and J ends, which lost 6 bases and 6 bases, there was a span of 15 bases. In germline, CDR1 is DFQATT, CDR2 SNEGSKA (reference sequence). The DNA of the CDR3 is TGCAGTGCCAGCACTACAGGGATCGAGCAGTACTTC. As protein: CSASTTGIEQYF.

About this clonotype: A read error may explain this, as a much larger clone is one base away. This chain links TRBV28 with TRBJ2-1; no clear D. Per germline, CDR1 MDHEN and CDR2 SYDVKM. Trimming took off 4 bases at V and 11 bases at J, with 21 bases between the two ends. The CDR3 has 15 amino acids. In nucleotides, the CDR3 is TGTGCCAGCAGTTCTCAGGACGGCTCGTTGAGGAAGCAGTTCTTC. Translation gives CASSSQDGSLRKQFF.

The chain uses TRBV5-5 and TRBJ2-5; 7 bases line up with TRBD2. V lost 5 bases and J lost 2; bases outside the gene matches: 9. Germline-derived CDR1 and CDR2 are SGHKS and YYEKEE (reference sequence). The CDR3 is made up of 15 amino acids. For the CDR3, the DNA is TGTGCCAGCAGGGGAGTGTCTAGCGGACAAGAGACCCAGTACTTC. This sequence encodes CASRGVSSGQETQYF.

V gene TRBV7-9 combines with J gene TRBJ1-4, with D perhaps matching TRBD1 (6 bases). Germline-derived CDR1 and CDR2 are SEHNR and FQNEAQ (reference sequence). The CDR3 covers 15 residues. Trimming took 5 bases from V and 6 from J, leaving 16 bases between them. CDR3 coding DNA: TGTGCCAGCAGCGAAATTCAGGGGCAGCATGAAAAACTGTTTTTT. This sequence encodes CASSEIQGQHEKLFF.

This clonotype was observed many times. V usage is TRBV7-9 and J usage is TRBJ2-3; 8 bases agree with TRBD2. The germline V gene has CDR1 SEHNR and CDR2 FQNEAQ (reference sequence). V lost 8 bases, J lost 5 bases, and 3 bases stayed unmatched. CDR3 length: 12 amino acids. The CDR3 DNA follows: TGTGCCAGCCAAGGGACTAGAGATACGCAGTATTTT. Translated, it gives CASQGTRDTQYF.

This clonotype was observed a few times. This chain uses TRBV6-2 or TRBV6-3 with TRBJ1-5; D is undetermined. Germline loops: CDR1 MNHEY, CDR2 SVGEGT. V was pared by 6 bases and J by 0 bases, with 9 bases between. This CDR3 has 14 amino acids. In nucleotides, the CDR3 is TGTGCCAGCAGAAGACGGGATAGCAATCAGCCCCAGCATTTT. Translating it yields CASRRRDSNQPQHF.

This clonotype showed up just once. V usage is TRBV11-3 and J usage is TRBJ2-7; D is ambiguous. The CDR3 sequence is 13 residues long. Trimming left V 5 bases short and J 3 bases short, with 11 bases between. The V gene's germline CDR1 is SGHNT and CDR2 YENEEA. DNA of the CDR3: TGTGCCAGCAGCCGACTCGTGGGCTACGAGCAGTACTTC. Amino acid sequence: CASSRLVGYEQYF.

This clonotype appeared a few times. The chain uses TRBV20-1 and TRBJ2-1; D tentatively fits TRBD1 or TRBD2 (5 bases each). The CDR3 covers 14 residues. CDR1 is DFQATT, CDR2 SNEGSKA, per germline (reference sequence). V lost 6 bases to trimming and J lost 6 bases, with 18 bases between them. This CDR3 is CSAVTGLMINEQFF. The CDR3, as DNA: TGCAGTGCGGTAACGGGGCTAATGATCAATGAGCAGTTCTTC.

The chain recombines TRBV28 with TRBJ2-6; the D is unclear. This CDR3 has 16 residues. Germline V gene lookup returns CDR1 MDHEN and CDR2 SYDVKM. V was clipped by 2 bases and J by 0 bases, with 8 bases between them. The CDR3 reads CASSLPLSSGANVLTF. Written as DNA, the CDR3 is TGTGCCAGCAGTTTACCTCTGAGCTCTGGGGCCAACGTCCTGACTTTC.

This chain joins TRBV7-9 and TRBJ2-3; 10 positions match TRBD2. Trimming took 5 bases from V and 4 from J; bases not matched to a gene: 15. The CDR3 is 18 amino acids. The germline CDR1 and CDR2 sequences are SEHNR and FQNEAQ (reference sequence). In DNA form, the CDR3 reads TGTGCCAGCAGCCTTGGGAAGTGGAGCGGGAGGGCCCCAGATACGCAGTATTTT. Protein product: CASSLGKWSGRAPDTQYF.

This clonotype was seen repeatedly, ten times or more. The chain couples TRBV7-2 to TRBJ2-5, with no clear D. The CDR3 sequence is 13 residues long. V dropped 5 bases and J dropped 5 bases, with 12 bases sitting between them. The V gene's germline CDR1 is SGHTA and CDR2 FQGNSA. The CDR3 nucleotides are TGTGCCAGCAGCCCCCGCTCGCTGGAGACCCAGTACTTC. Translation gives CASSPRSLETQYF.

This clonotype has ten or more counts. The chain combines TRBV19 with TRBJ1-1; D is possibly TRBD1 (6 bases). V dropped 7 bases and J dropped 5 bases, with 14 bases sitting between them. The CDR3 covers 13 residues. Germline CDR1 reads LNHDA; CDR2 reads SQIVND (reference sequence). The CDR3 here is CASTQGWYTEAFF. In DNA form, the CDR3 reads TGTGCCAGTACGCAGGGGTGGTATACTGAAGCTTTCTTT. Combining the CDR3 with reference TRBV19 and TRBJ1-1 gives the whole variable domain DGGITQSPKYLFRKEGQNVTLSCEQNLNHDAMYWYRQDPGQGLRLIYYSQIVNDFQKGDIAEGYSVSREKKESFPLTVTSAQKNPTAFYLCASTQGWYTEAFFGQGTRLTVV.

This clonotype was recorded many times. The chain links TRBV7-2 to TRBJ2-7; no reliable D call. Trimming pared 5 bases from V and 2 bases from J, leaving 13 bases between. The CDR3 covers 14 residues. Germline V gene lookup returns CDR1 SGHTA and CDR2 FQGNSA. The CDR3, as DNA: TGTGCCAGCAGCCCCGTTACGGCTACCTACGAGCAGTACTTC. This sequence encodes CASSPVTATYEQYF.

At least ten counts were recorded for this clonotype. This rearrangement joins TRBV11-2 to TRBJ2-7, with D possibly being TRBD1 (6 bases). Germline loops: CDR1 SGHAT, CDR2 FQNNGV. This CDR3 has 15 residues. V shed 5 bases and J shed 0 bases, with 14 bases lying between them. The CDR3 reads CASSPATGLSYEQYF. The DNA for the CDR3 is TGTGCCAGCAGCCCCGCGACAGGACTCTCCTACGAGCAGTACTTC.

About this clonotype: A read error may be the cause here, since a much bigger clone is one base away. V and J are TRBV11-3 and TRBJ2-1; D is undetermined. V lost 5 bases and J 5 bases, leaving 13 bases between the germline ends. Per the germline V gene, CDR1 is SGHNT and CDR2 is YENEEA. The CDR3 has 14 residues. CDR3 nucleotide sequence: TGTGCCAGCAGCCCCTGTGACCGTGACAATGAGCAGTTCTTC. This sequence encodes CASSPCDRDNEQFF.

This clonotype was seen repeatedly, ten times or more. The chain employs TRBV7-2 and TRBJ2-1; D remains unclear. The CDR3 has 13 residues. Trimming cost V 3 bases and J 4 bases, with 7 bases left between them. Germline V gene data show CDR1 as SGHTA and CDR2 as FQGNSA. The CDR3 DNA reads TGTGCCAGCAGCTTTGGTGCGTACAATGAGCAGTTCTTC. This gives the protein CASSFGAYNEQFF.

The chain combines TRBV9 with TRBJ1-1; D uncertain. The CDR3 covers 13 residues. The germline V gene encodes CDR1 SGDLS and CDR2 YYNGEE. Trimming removed 0 bases at V and 7 bases at J, with 10 bases between. The chain's CDR3 is CASSVEFESEAFF. The CDR3 region has the DNA TGTGCCAGCAGCGTAGAATTTGAGAGTGAAGCTTTCTTT.

This rearrangement joins TRBV20-1 to TRBJ2-1, with 9 bases aligning to TRBD2. With V trimmed by 3 bases and J by 10 bases, 10 bases remained unmatched. CDR1 is DFQATT, CDR2 SNEGSKA, per germline (reference sequence). This CDR3 comprises 14 residues. CDR3 in DNA: TGCAGTGCTAGTGAGGGACTAGCAGTAGTAGAGCAGTTCTTC. Protein product: CSASEGLAVVEQFF.

Only a few counts were recorded for this clonotype. The J gene is TRBJ1-4, the V gene TRBV20-1, with D possibly being TRBD1 (6 bases). CDR3 size: 13 residues. CDR1 and CDR2 from the germline V gene are DFQATT and SNEGSKA (reference sequence). V was cut by 6 bases and J by 6 bases, with 14 bases left in between. The chain's CDR3 is CSAAGHGDEKLFF. In DNA, the CDR3 is TGCAGTGCAGCGGGACACGGAGATGAAAAACTGTTTTTT.

The chain employs TRBV29-1 and TRBJ1-1; TRBD1 matches 9 bases. The CDR3 consists of 14 residues. Germline trimming cut 6 bases from V and 5 bases from J; bases unmatched to any gene: 10. The germline V gene has CDR1 SQVTM and CDR2 ANQGSEA. As DNA, the CDR3 is TGCAGCGTCGCAACGGAGACAGGGGGAACTGAAGCTTTCTTT. This translates into CSVATETGGTEAFF.

The rearrangement uses TRBV29-1 and TRBJ1-4; 7 positions match TRBD1. V lost 7 bases to trimming and J lost 4 bases; unmatched junction nucleotides: 6. CDR3 length: 13 amino acids. Germline CDR1 SQVTM, CDR2 ANQGSEA. CDR3 in DNA: TGCAGCGCCAGACAGGGACGTAATGAAAAACTGTTTTTT. Translated: CSARQGRNEKLFF.

This clonotype was seen a few times. V is TRBV12-3 or TRBV12-4 and J is TRBJ2-6, with 7 bases that match TRBD1. The CDR3 contains 17 residues. After removal of 4 bases from V and 0 bases from J, the junction contained 6 bases not matched to a gene. The CDR3 DNA reads TGTGCCAGCAGTTACGGGACAGCGCTCTCTGGGGCCAACGTCCTGACTTTC. Its translation is CASSYGTALSGANVLTF.

This clonotype was counted a few times. The CDR3 is CASSAPDRGSGKRTQYF. The CDR3 DNA is TGTGCCAGCAGTGCCCCGGACAGGGGATCTGGGAAGAGGACCCAGTACTTC. V usage is TRBV2 and J usage is TRBJ2-5, with 9 bases matching TRBD1. V lost 4 bases and J lost 7; bases outside the gene matches: 16. The CDR3 extends over 17 amino acids. The germline V gene has CDR1 SNHLY and CDR2 FYNNEI.

This clonotype was counted many times. This chain joins TRBV7-8 and TRBJ2-3; TRBD2 aligns across 11 bases. V lost 3 bases to trimming and J lost 1 base; unmatched junction nucleotides: 3. Looked up from germline, CDR1 is SGHVS and CDR2 is FQNEAQ. CDR3 length: 16 residues. The CDR3 region is CASSFLLAGGTDTQYF. DNA of the CDR3: TGTGCCAGCAGCTTCCTACTAGCGGGGGGCACAGATACGCAGTATTTT.

This clonotype was counted only a few times. Relative to the germline gene, one junction end is altered; a read error may explain this. The V gene is TRBV28, the J gene TRBJ1-1; D uncertain. Looked up from germline, CDR1 is MDHEN and CDR2 is SYDVKM. This CDR3 spans 14 amino acids. CDR3 amino acids: CASSLSRSGTEAFF. In DNA, the CDR3 is TGTGCCAGCAGCTTATCAAGGTCCGGGACTGAAGCTTTCTTT.

In this sample, this clonotype turned up many times. This rearrangement joins TRBV7-8 to TRBJ1-6; tentative D call: TRBD1 (6 bases). Trimming pared 7 bases from V and 9 bases from J, leaving 19 bases between. The CDR3 is made up of 15 amino acids. The germline V gene has CDR1 SGHVS and CDR2 FQNEAQ. CDR3 in amino acids: CASTSGGGLRSPLHF. The CDR3 DNA sequence: TGTGCCAGCACCTCCGGGGGGGGCTTACGTTCACCCCTCCACTTT.